Only a few counts were recorded for the clone carrying this T cell receptor beta chain. CDR1 is DFQATT and CDR2 is SNEGSKA in the germline V gene (reference sequence). The CDR3 is made up of 13 amino acids. V shed 5 bases and J 2 bases; nucleotides not matched to a gene: 4. Using its own MiXCR run on the 5' RACE reads, TCRdb lists one record per CDR3 protein. The repertoire includes thousands of distinct CDR3 sequences, about 50% of them detected once, and approximately 3% sits in the top ten. Sequencing input: naive CD4+ T cells sorted from a lymph node. The subset denotes: naive CD4+ T cells, CD4+CD45RA+CD25-. V gene TRBV20-1 combines with J gene TRBJ2-3; 7 nucleotides match TRBD2. This clonotype was sampled from a female donor with breast cancer. DNA for the CDR3: TGCAGTGCTCCGCGGGAGACCACAGATACGCAGTATTTT. Protein: CSAPRETTDTQYF.